Below, 28 T cell receptor beta chains from the same sample are listed, as sequenced in a study of T cells in Graves' hyperthyroidism and ophthalmopathy. RNA transcripts served as the template for amplifying TCR beta CDR3 regions. Initially, a first-round RT-PCR of the TCR CDR3 employed the HTBI primer set. MiXCR, run by TCRdb on the multiplex PCR reads, gives a single entry per CDR3 protein. The sample has approximately 590,000 distinct CDR3 sequences; about half are singletons. Sequencing was performed on peripheral blood or thyroid tissue (not recorded which). These receptors came from a woman between 18 and 29 years old with Graves' hyperthyroidism.

V is TRBV2 and J is TRBJ1-2, with a possible D match to TRBD1 (6 bases). Germline-derived CDR1 and CDR2 are SNHLY and FYNNEI. Trimming cost V 5 bases and J 3 bases, with 19 bases left between them. This CDR3 comprises 16 residues. The CDR3 is CASSFLGQTADYGYTF. DNA for the CDR3: TGTGCCAGCAGTTTCCTCGGACAGACTGCCGACTATGGCTACACCTTC.

V is TRBV24-1 and J is TRBJ1-1; 8 bases line up with TRBD1. V was clipped by 7 bases and J by 3 bases; unmatched bases: 6. There are 14 residues in the CDR3. Per germline, CDR1 KGHDR and CDR2 SFDVKD. The chain's CDR3 is CATRKTGVDTEAFF. The CDR3 coding sequence is TGTGCCACCAGGAAGACAGGGGTTGACACTGAAGCTTTCTTT.

This clonotype was found once. This may be a read error: a much more frequent sequence differs by one nucleotide. The DNA for the CDR3 is TGCAGTGCTGGCCTGGGGACTAGCGGGAGAAGCGAGCAGTACTTC. Protein sequence: CSAGLGTSGRSEQYF. The rearrangement links TRBV20-1 to TRBJ2-7, with 14 bases matching TRBD2. V lost 5 bases and J lost 6; bases outside the gene matches: 9. Germline loops: CDR1 DFQATT, CDR2 SNEGSKA (reference sequence). The CDR3 runs to 15 residues.

The gene calls are TRBV25-1 and TRBJ2-5, with D possibly TRBD2 on 5 matching bases. The germline V and J ends were trimmed by 6 bases and 4 bases, with 9 bases remaining between them. This CDR3 has 12 residues. Per germline, CDR1 MGHDK and CDR2 SYGVNS. CDR3 residues: CASSSSSETQYF. The CDR3 nucleotides are TGTGCCAGCAGCTCTAGCTCAGAGACCCAGTACTTC.

The chain recombines TRBV7-2 with TRBJ1-1; maybe TRBD1 (5 bases). The germline CDR1 and CDR2 sequences are SGHTA and FQGNSA. V lost 1 base and J lost 0, with 15 bases in between. The CDR3 spans 17 residues. CDR3 residues: CASSLGPRGRVNTEAFF. The CDR3 DNA is TGTGCCAGCAGCTTAGGTCCTAGGGGCAGGGTGAACACTGAAGCTTTCTTT.

This clonotype has more than one count but fewer than ten. The rearrangement joins TRBV7-9 to TRBJ1-5; 8 bases are a match to TRBD1. The CDR3 extends over 17 amino acids. The V and J ends lost 5 bases and 5 bases, in that order; junction bases with no gene match: 14. Per germline, CDR1 SEHNR and CDR2 FQNEAQ (reference sequence). The CDR3 reads CASSQDSEQGVYQPQHF. The CDR3 region has the DNA TGTGCCAGCAGCCAAGATTCGGAACAGGGGGTCTATCAGCCCCAGCATTTT.

The rearrangement links TRBV11-1 to TRBJ2-7; D is uncertain. Germline CDR1 is SGHAT and CDR2 is FQDESV (reference sequence). Trimming took off 5 bases at V and 0 bases at J, with 14 bases between the two ends. The CDR3 is 15 residues long. CDR3 DNA: TGTGCCAGCAGCGTTATAATCGCCAGCTCCTACGAGCAGTACTTC. Its translation is CASSVIIASSYEQYF. The full variable domain, with the rest looked up from reference TRBV11-1 and TRBJ2-7, is EAEVAQSPRYKITEKSQAVAFWCDPISGHATLYWYRQILGQGPELLVQFQDESVVDDSQLPKDRFSAERLKGVDSTLKIQPAELGDSAMYLCASSVIIASSYEQYFGPGTRLTVT.

This clonotype was seen only a few times. The junction and the germline gene differ at one end; a read error may be behind it. This chain uses TRBV9 with TRBJ1-2; the D is unclear. CDR3 length equals 11 residues. CDR1 and CDR2 from the germline V gene are SGDLS and YYNGEE. The CDR3 region is CASSVGANKAF. The CDR3 DNA is TGTGCCAGCAGCGTAGGAGCTAACAAGGCCTTC.

The chain employs TRBV10-3 and TRBJ1-5; 8 positions agree with TRBD1. The CDR3 loop spans 15 amino acids. Per the germline V gene, CDR1 is ENHRY and CDR2 is SYGVKD. V trimming: 5 bases; J trimming: 3 bases; junction bases outside the gene matches: 6. For the CDR3, the DNA is TGTGCCATCAGTCCAGGACAGGGTTACAATCAGCCCCAGCATTTT. Amino acid sequence: CAISPGQGYNQPQHF.

The chain joins TRBV24-1 to TRBJ2-2; D unresolved. Trimming stripped 3 bases from V and 8 bases from J, with 0 bases between. In germline, CDR1 is KGHDR, CDR2 SFDVKD. This CDR3 has 10 amino acids. The chain's CDR3 is CATSDGELFF. The CDR3 coding sequence is TGTGCCACCAGTGATGGGGAGCTGTTTTTT.

The chain has TRBV29-1 and TRBJ1-1; 9 nucleotides line up with TRBD1. In germline, CDR1 is SQVTM, CDR2 ANQGSEA. The V and J ends lost 4 bases and 0 bases, in that order; junction bases with no gene match: 12. The CDR3 runs to 17 residues. DNA of the CDR3: TGCAGCGTTGGAGGTCGACAGGGGGGCTACATGAACACTGAAGCTTTCTTT. Its translation: CSVGGRQGGYMNTEAFF.

This clonotype appeared a few times. The rearrangement links TRBV27 to TRBJ1-2; the D gene is possibly TRBD1 (5 bases). From germline, CDR1 is MNHEY and CDR2 SMNVEV (reference sequence). This CDR3 has 13 residues. The ends were cut back, 6 bases at V and 2 bases at J, with 10 bases in the middle. Here the CDR3 reads CASRGPLNYGYTF. The CDR3 DNA is TGTGCCAGCAGGGGACCGTTAAACTATGGCTACACCTTC.

The gene calls are TRBV29-1 and TRBJ1-6; possible D gene TRBD1, 6 bases. The CDR3 is 14 amino acids. Germline CDR1 and CDR2: SQVTM and ANQGSEA. Trimming removed 4 bases at V and 8 bases at J, with 15 bases between. CDR3 in amino acids: CSVGQSGVDSPLHF. Here the CDR3 DNA reads TGCAGCGTTGGGCAGTCAGGGGTGGATTCACCCCTCCACTTT.

CDR3 in DNA: TGTGCCAGCAGCGAAGCAGCAGAGACCCAGTACTTC. Amino acid sequence: CASSEAAETQYF. This chain connects TRBV7-8 to TRBJ2-5; no reliable D call. The CDR3 totals 12 residues. Trimming shortened V by 5 bases and J by 4 bases, and 8 bases separated the two germline ends. CDR1 and CDR2 from the germline V gene are SGHVS and FQNEAQ.

This clonotype showed up many times. The gene calls are TRBV15 and TRBJ1-3; D call uncertain. The CDR3 contains 17 residues. From germline, CDR1 is LNHNV and CDR2 YYDKDF (reference sequence). Trimming shortened V by 1 base and J by 1 base, and 14 bases separated the two germline ends. CDR3 residues: CATSRVTRPRSGNTIYF. The CDR3 DNA is TGTGCCACCAGCAGAGTAACCAGGCCAAGGTCTGGAAACACCATATATTTT.

The chain carries TRBV13 and TRBJ1-4, with 7 bases that match TRBD1. Germline trimming cut 5 bases from V and 8 bases from J; bases unmatched to any gene: 11. CDR1 and CDR2 (germline): PRHDT, FYEKMQ (reference sequence). The CDR3 has 15 amino acids. In nucleotides, the CDR3 is TGTGCCAGCAGCCGAGGACAGGCAAAGGAGGAAAAACTGTTTTTT. As protein: CASSRGQAKEEKLFF.

V and J are TRBV10-3 and TRBJ2-7, with 9 bases aligning to TRBD2. CDR3 length: 13 amino acids. Germline-derived CDR1 and CDR2 are ENHRY and SYGVKD. V dropped 4 bases and J dropped 9; count of bases not matched to a gene: 7. The CDR3 sequence is CAISGPGLAAQYF. The CDR3, as DNA: TGTGCCATCAGTGGCCCGGGACTAGCCGCGCAGTACTTC.

This clonotype was seen many times. This sequence joins TRBV10-2 and TRBJ2-7; 9 bases are a match to TRBD2. J was trimmed by 6 bases and V by 8 bases; bases with no gene match: 8. Germline V gives CDR1 WSHSY, CDR2 SAAADI. This CDR3 is built from 13 residues. The CDR3 is CASAAGGPLEQYF. In nucleotides, the CDR3 is TGCGCCAGCGCTGCGGGAGGGCCCCTCGAGCAGTACTTC.

The chain carries TRBV5-5 and TRBJ2-5, with 10 bases aligning to TRBD2. The CDR3 spans 16 residues. The germline V gene encodes CDR1 SGHKS and CDR2 YYEKEE (reference sequence). V lost 4 bases, J lost 2 bases, and 8 bases stayed unmatched. CDR3 DNA: TGTGCCAGCAGCCTTGCCACACTAGCGGGGCAAGAGACCCAGTACTTC. It yields the protein CASSLATLAGQETQYF.

As DNA, the CDR3 is TGCAGCGTTTGGGTGGGACAGCCCCAGCATTTT. Encoded protein: CSVWVGQPQHF. This chain joins TRBV29-1 and TRBJ1-5; D unclear. CDR3 length: 11 residues. The V end lost 5 bases, the J end lost 7 bases, and 9 bases lay between the germline ends. CDR1 and CDR2 (germline): SQVTM, ANQGSEA.

This clonotype was recorded only once. This chain links TRBV7-2 with TRBJ2-7; 7 bases are a match to TRBD2. The CDR3 spans 14 residues. CDR1 is SGHTA and CDR2 is FQGNSA in the germline V gene. V dropped 7 bases and J dropped 6; count of bases not matched to a gene: 12. CDR3 nucleotide sequence: TGTGCCAGCATGCGGGGGAGGGAAAGTGTCGAGCAGTACTTC. Translated, it gives CASMRGRESVEQYF.

The chain combines TRBV12-3 or TRBV12-4 with TRBJ1-1; D is unresolved. With 2 bases removed from V and 4 bases from J, the gap between germline ends came to 14 bases. The CDR3 is made up of 15 amino acids. This CDR3 reads CASSLRRLAITEAFF. The CDR3 bases are TGTGCCAGCAGTTTACGGCGACTAGCTATCACTGAAGCTTTCTTT.

In regard to this clonotype: A junction boundary mismatches the germline segment, possibly from a read error. This chain connects TRBV7-2 to TRBJ1-3, with TRBD1 matching 8 bases. The CDR3 contains 19 residues. CDR1 and CDR2 from the germline V gene are SGHTA and FQGNSA. The CDR3: CASSLGVGQGRSSGNTIYF. The CDR3 coding sequence is TGTGCCAGCAGTTTAGGGGTCGGACAGGGACGGAGCTCTGGAAACACCATATATTTT.

This rearrangement joins TRBV2 to TRBJ2-5, with D possibly being TRBD1 (5 bases). Trimming took 5 bases from V and 4 from J, leaving 17 bases between them. The CDR3 length is 15 residues. Germline CDR1 SNHLY, CDR2 FYNNEI. DNA of the CDR3: TGTGCCAGCAGTCGAACGCAGGGCGTAGGAGAGACCCAGTACTTC. Translating it yields CASSRTQGVGETQYF.

For this clonotype: A much larger clone lies one base from this, so it may be a read error. This sequence joins TRBV24-1 and TRBJ2-5; TRBD2 matches 8 bases. The CDR3 runs 17 residues. Germline CDR1 KGHDR, CDR2 SFDVKD. J was trimmed by 4 bases and V by 2 bases; bases with no gene match: 11. CDR3: CATSDSGRAGVRETQYF. In nucleotides, the CDR3 is TGTGCCACCAGTGATTCGGGACGAGCGGGAGTGAGAGAGACCCAGTACTTC.

As regards this clonotype: Germline is not matched at one junction end, which may reflect a read error. CDR3 amino acids: CTSSALTSGRDYEQYF. As DNA, the CDR3 is TGTACCAGCAGCGCCCTAACTAGCGGGAGAGACTACGAGCAGTACTTC. The chain links TRBV7-9 to TRBJ2-7; 11 bases map to TRBD2. CDR1 is SEHNR and CDR2 is FQNEAQ in the germline V gene (reference sequence). The CDR3 length is 16 residues.

As for this clonotype: A read error may produce the germline difference seen at one junction end. The chain joins TRBV7-9 to TRBJ1-2; tentative D call: TRBD1 (5 bases). CDR1 is SEHNR, CDR2 FQNEAQ, per germline (reference sequence). The CDR3 is made up of 15 amino acids. The CDR3 loop is CGSSLGQGERYGYTF. CDR3 sequence (DNA): TGTGGCAGCAGCTTAGGGCAGGGTGAACGGTATGGCTACACCTTC.

Of note for this clonotype: The junction does not match germline at one end; this may be a read error. The chain has TRBV7-8 and TRBJ2-7; the D call may be TRBD1 or TRBD2 (5 bases each). This CDR3 has 16 amino acids. Germline V gene sequence: CDR1 SGHVS, CDR2 FQNEAQ. The CDR3 DNA follows: TGCGCCAGCAGCCAAGTGCACCGGGACGGTCCCTACGAGCAGTACTTC. Translating it yields CASSQVHRDGPYEQYF.